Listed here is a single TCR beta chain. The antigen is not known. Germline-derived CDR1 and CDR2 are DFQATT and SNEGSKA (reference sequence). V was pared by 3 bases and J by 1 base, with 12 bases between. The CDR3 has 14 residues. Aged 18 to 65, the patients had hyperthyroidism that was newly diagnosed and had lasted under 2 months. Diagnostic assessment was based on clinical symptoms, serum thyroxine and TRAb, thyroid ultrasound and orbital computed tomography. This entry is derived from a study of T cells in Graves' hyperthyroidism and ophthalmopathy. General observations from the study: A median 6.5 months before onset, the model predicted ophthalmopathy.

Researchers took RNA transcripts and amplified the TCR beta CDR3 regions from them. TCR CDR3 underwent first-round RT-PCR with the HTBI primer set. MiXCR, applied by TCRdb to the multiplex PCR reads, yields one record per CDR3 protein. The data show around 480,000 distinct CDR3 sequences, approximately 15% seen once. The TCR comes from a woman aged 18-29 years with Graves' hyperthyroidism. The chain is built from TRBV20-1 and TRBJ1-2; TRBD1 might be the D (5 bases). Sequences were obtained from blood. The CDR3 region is CSASRGRLNYGYTF. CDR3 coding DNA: TGCAGTGCTAGTCGGGGCCGGCTTAACTATGGCTACACCTTC.